A single sample gave rise to the 25 T cell receptor beta chains below, sequenced in a study of blood T cell repertoires in COVID-19. Only in-frame clones appear in the TCRdb table, and some are missing; sequencing was by immunoSEQ multiplex PCR. The sample has 45,000 to 70,000 clones; roughly 79% are singletons. Sequenced: peripheral blood. The receptors were sampled from a woman aged 80 or over with active or convalescent COVID-19.

The rearrangement joins TRBV10-1 to TRBJ2-5, with a weak D call TRBD1 (6 bases). The V gene's germline CDR1 is WNHNN and CDR2 SYGVQD (reference sequence). V gave up 6 bases and J gave up 1 base, with 9 bases separating them. The CDR3 is 13 amino acids. The CDR3 region has the DNA TGCGCCAGCAGCAGACAGGTCCAAGAGACCCAGTACTTC. Translated: CASSRQVQETQYF.

This chain connects TRBV19 to TRBJ2-2, with 8 bases lining up with TRBD1. V lost 6 bases and J lost 5; bases outside the gene matches: 5. The CDR3 totals 14 residues. CDR1 is LNHDA and CDR2 is SQIVND in the germline V gene (reference sequence). As DNA, the CDR3 is TGTGCCAGTAGGGGAACAGGGGGAACCGGGGAGCTGTTTTTT. Translation: CASRGTGGTGELFF.

The chain employs TRBV5-4 and TRBJ2-7, with TRBD1 matching over 9 bases. The germline gives CDR1 SGHNT, CDR2 YYREEE (reference sequence). J gave up 7 bases and V 4 bases, and 9 bases lay outside the gene matches. This CDR3 has 14 residues. CDR3 coding DNA: TGTGCCAGCAGCAACCGGGACAGGGCGGAAGAGCAGTACTTC. This codes for CASSNRDRAEEQYF. The full variable domain, completed using reference TRBV5-4 and TRBJ2-7, is ETGVTQSPTHLIKTRGQQVTLRCSSQSGHNTVSWYQQALGQGPQFIFQYYREEENGRGNFPPRFSGLQFPNYSSELNVNALELDDSALYLCASSNRDRAEEQYFGPGTRLTVT.

The chain joins TRBV19 to TRBJ1-5, with D tentatively TRBD1 (5 bases). CDR3 length equals 16 residues. V lost 5 bases to trimming and J lost 0 bases, with 14 bases between them. CDR1 and CDR2 from the germline V gene are LNHDA and SQIVND (reference sequence). CDR3: CASSREGVDSNQPQHF. The DNA of the CDR3 is TGTGCCAGTAGTCGTGAAGGGGTAGATAGCAATCAGCCCCAGCATTTT.

The sample holds a few counts of this clone. V gene TRBV7-2 combines with J gene TRBJ1-1; D possibly corresponds to TRBD1 (5 bases). This CDR3 has 17 amino acids. V shed 1 base and J shed 1 base, with 16 bases lying between them. The V gene's germline CDR1 is SGHTA and CDR2 FQGNSA. The CDR3 nucleotides are TGTGCCAGCAGCTTAGGTTCGGTGGGGCAAAAGAACACTGAAGCTTTCTTT. Translating it yields CASSLGSVGQKNTEAFF.

V usage is TRBV5-1 and J usage is TRBJ1-2, with D possibly being TRBD1 (5 bases). V was trimmed by 5 bases and J by 2 bases, leaving 7 bases between them. Germline lookup yields CDR1 SGHRS and CDR2 YFSETQ. The CDR3 loop spans 12 amino acids. CDR3 in amino acids: CASRGANYGYTF. The DNA of the CDR3 is TGCGCCAGCAGAGGGGCGAACTATGGCTACACCTTC. Variable domain in full (rest from reference TRBV5-1 and TRBJ1-2): KAGVTQTPRYLIKTRGQQVTLSCSPISGHRSVSWYQQTPGQGLQFLFEYFSETQRNKGNFPGRFSGRQFSNSRSEMNVSTLELGDSALYLCASRGANYGYTFGSGTRLTVV.

The chain employs TRBV9 and TRBJ1-1, with 7 bases matching TRBD1. V shed 4 bases and J 6 bases; nucleotides not matched to a gene: 6. This CDR3 region has 13 residues. CDR1 is SGDLS, CDR2 YYNGEE, per germline. The CDR3 loop is CASSPITGAEAFF. For the CDR3, the DNA is TGTGCCAGCAGCCCTATCACAGGGGCTGAAGCTTTCTTT.

The chain links TRBV19 to TRBJ2-1; the match to TRBD1 covers 7 bases. The germline V gene encodes CDR1 LNHDA and CDR2 SQIVND (reference sequence). V was clipped by 4 bases and J by 1 base; unmatched bases: 4. This CDR3 region has 15 residues. This CDR3 is CASSKDRPSYNEQFF. In nucleotides, the CDR3 is TGTGCCAGTAGTAAGGACAGGCCATCCTACAATGAGCAGTTCTTC.

The chain carries TRBV28 and TRBJ2-7, with a possible D match to TRBD1 (5 bases). This CDR3 spans 16 amino acids. The germline V gene encodes CDR1 MDHEN and CDR2 SYDVKM. V shed 6 bases and J shed 1 base, with 19 bases lying between them. The CDR3 spells CASSPSSRVVSYEQYF. In nucleotides, the CDR3 is TGTGCCAGCAGCCCGTCCTCCAGGGTGGTGTCCTACGAGCAGTACTTC. Full variable domain (outside the CDR3, taken from reference TRBV28 and TRBJ2-7): DVKVTQSSRYLVKRTGEKVFLECVQDMDHENMFWYRQDPGLGLRLIYFSYDVKMKEKGDIPEGYSVSREKKERFSLILESASTNQTSMYLCASSPSSRVVSYEQYFGPGTRLTVT.

This sequence joins TRBV4-1 and TRBJ2-7; 16 nucleotides agree with TRBD2. Unmatched junction bases numbered 6, after V lost 1 base and J lost 3 bases. Germline loops: CDR1 MGHRA, CDR2 YSYEKL. The CDR3 is 18 amino acids. CDR3 sequence (DNA): TGCGCCAGCAGCCAAGGTCCGGGACTAGCGGGGGGGCTCTACGAGCAGTACTTC. Amino acids: CASSQGPGLAGGLYEQYF.

The chain uses TRBV3-1 (or the pseudogene TRBV3-2) and TRBJ2-3; TRBD2 matches at 9 bases. V dropped 4 bases and J dropped 3; count of bases not matched to a gene: 14. Germline assignment: CDR1 LGHDT and CDR2 YNNKEL (reference sequence). The CDR3 totals 18 residues. CDR3 residues: CASSLRRGGLAGTDTQYF. The CDR3 DNA is TGTGCCAGCAGCCTTAGACGAGGGGGGCTAGCGGGGACAGATACGCAGTATTTT.

The chain recombines TRBV2 with TRBJ1-3; D call uncertain. Trimming took off 1 base at V and 0 bases at J, with 7 bases between the two ends. In germline, CDR1 is SNHLY, CDR2 FYNNEI. The length of the CDR3 is 15 residues. CDR3 sequence reads: CASSEDSLSGNTIYF. The CDR3 region has the DNA TGTGCCAGCAGTGAAGATTCCCTCTCTGGAAACACCATATATTTT.

The chain combines TRBV19 with TRBJ1-2; 9 bases line up with TRBD1. CDR1 and CDR2 from the germline V gene are LNHDA and SQIVND (reference sequence). The V gene end was trimmed by 5 bases and the J gene end by 5 bases; junction bases not matched to a gene: 6. The CDR3 length is 14 residues. The CDR3 DNA is TGTGCCAGTAGTTCCGGACAGGGGCGGTATGGCTACACCTTC. It encodes CASSSGQGRYGYTF.

The gene calls are TRBV11-2 and TRBJ1-2; D perhaps matches TRBD1 (5 bases). The CDR3 covers 14 residues. Between the trimmed V and J ends, which lost 5 bases and 8 bases, there was a span of 18 bases. Germline lookup yields CDR1 SGHAT and CDR2 FQNNGV. CDR3 amino acids: CASSTQGYPYGYTF. DNA for the CDR3: TGTGCCAGCAGCACCCAGGGATATCCTTACGGCTACACCTTC.

The chain couples TRBV7-2 to TRBJ1-2; TRBD1 aligns across 8 bases. V lost 5 bases and J lost 4; bases outside the gene matches: 9. Germline assignment: CDR1 SGHTA and CDR2 FQGNSA. The CDR3 is 15 amino acids. As DNA, the CDR3 is TGTGCCAGCAGCCCCCAGGGGGCGAAAGGCTATGGCTACACCTTC. This sequence encodes CASSPQGAKGYGYTF.

This clone was seen a single time. V and J are TRBV7-2 and TRBJ1-6; D is ambiguous. This CDR3 region has 14 residues. Trimming removed 5 bases from V and 7 bases from J, with 12 bases in between. Germline V gives CDR1 SGHTA, CDR2 FQGNSA. The CDR3 loop reads CASSPGLENSPLHF. In DNA form, the CDR3 reads TGTGCCAGCAGCCCAGGATTAGAGAATTCACCCCTCCACTTT.

The V call is TRBV28, the J call TRBJ1-6; a weak D match, TRBD1 (6 bases). Germline V gene data show CDR1 as MDHEN and CDR2 as SYDVKM. The CDR3 covers 16 residues. Trimming shortened V by 6 bases and J by 10 bases, and 22 bases separated the two germline ends. The DNA for the CDR3 is TGTGCCAGCAGGAGGGACACCAGTTCCCCACCCTCACCCCTCCACTTT. Amino acid sequence: CASRRDTSSPPSPLHF.

The count of this clone is one. The chain's CDR3 is CASSVGQGPFPNTEAFF. The CDR3 DNA is TGTGCCAGCAGCGTCGGCCAGGGCCCCTTCCCGAACACTGAAGCTTTCTTT. The rearrangement joins TRBV9 to TRBJ1-1, with TRBD1 as a possible D gene (5 bases). This CDR3 has 17 residues. Trimming shortened V by 2 bases and J by 1 base, and 18 bases separated the two germline ends. Looked up from germline, CDR1 is SGDLS and CDR2 is YYNGEE.

This rearrangement joins TRBV7-9 to TRBJ2-7; D ambiguous. The germline gives CDR1 SEHNR, CDR2 FQNEAQ (reference sequence). The CDR3 loop spans 13 amino acids. Trimming pared 1 base from V and 7 bases from J, leaving 11 bases between. The CDR3 sequence is CASSLDYPKEQYF. DNA of the CDR3: TGTGCCAGCAGCTTAGACTACCCCAAGGAGCAGTACTTC.

Only one count was recorded for this clone. The CDR3 DNA follows: TGTGCCAGCACCCCTGGGGGGACCCTAGTTTCGGGTGAGCAGTTCTTC. As protein: CASTPGGTLVSGEQFF. The chain recombines TRBV6-2 or TRBV6-3 with TRBJ2-1; TRBD2 might be the D (6 bases). CDR3 length equals 16 residues. The V gene's germline CDR1 is MNHEY and CDR2 SVGEGT. Trimming cost V 7 bases and J 9 bases, with 25 bases left between them.

This clone was observed a few times. The V gene is TRBV2, the J gene TRBJ1-1, with D unclear. The CDR3 has 15 amino acids. The germline V gene encodes CDR1 SNHLY and CDR2 FYNNEI. V dropped 6 bases and J dropped 1 base, with 15 bases sitting between them. In DNA, the CDR3 is TGTGCCAGCAGAGAACCCGGGTTGGAGAACACTGAAGCTTTCTTT. Its protein product is CASREPGLENTEAFF.

The V gene is TRBV7-8, the J gene TRBJ1-2; 7 nucleotides align to TRBD1. The CDR3 has 14 amino acids. Trimming cost V 4 bases and J 1 base; bases outside gene matches: 3. Germline values: CDR1 SGHVS, CDR2 FQNEAQ. The CDR3 DNA is TGTGCCAGCAGCTGGGACAGAGGTAACTATGGCTACACCTTC. Protein: CASSWDRGNYGYTF.

The sample holds one count of this clone. V and J are TRBV7-2 and TRBJ1-5; no definite D call. The CDR3 is made up of 13 amino acids. V lost 6 bases and J 0 bases, leaving 6 bases between the germline ends. From germline, CDR1 is SGHTA and CDR2 FQGNSA. CDR3 bases: TGTGCCAGCAGGGGAGATAGCAATCAGCCCCAGCATTTT. Protein product: CASRGDSNQPQHF.

The J gene is TRBJ2-7, the V gene TRBV6-6, with no clear D. CDR1 MNHNY and CDR2 SVGAGI come from the germline V gene (reference sequence). The CDR3 spans 12 residues. V lost 5 bases to trimming and J lost 6 bases, with 11 bases between them. The CDR3: CASSPDIFEQYF. Here the CDR3 DNA reads TGTGCCAGCAGTCCCGACATATTCGAGCAGTACTTC.

This sequence joins TRBV2 and TRBJ1-3; D remains unclear. From germline, CDR1 is SNHLY and CDR2 FYNNEI. V dropped 1 base and J dropped 11 bases, with 12 bases sitting between them. This CDR3 is 13 amino acids long. CDR3 region: CASSEGPGYAIYF. The CDR3 DNA sequence: TGTGCCAGCAGTGAAGGACCCGGGTACGCCATATATTTT. Combining the CDR3 with reference TRBV2 and TRBJ1-3 gives the whole variable domain EPEVTQTPSHQVTQMGQEVILRCVPISNHLYFYWYRQILGQKVEFLVSFYNNEISEKSEIFDDQFSVERPDGSNFTLKIRSTKLEDSAMYFCASSEGPGYAIYFGEGSWLTVV.